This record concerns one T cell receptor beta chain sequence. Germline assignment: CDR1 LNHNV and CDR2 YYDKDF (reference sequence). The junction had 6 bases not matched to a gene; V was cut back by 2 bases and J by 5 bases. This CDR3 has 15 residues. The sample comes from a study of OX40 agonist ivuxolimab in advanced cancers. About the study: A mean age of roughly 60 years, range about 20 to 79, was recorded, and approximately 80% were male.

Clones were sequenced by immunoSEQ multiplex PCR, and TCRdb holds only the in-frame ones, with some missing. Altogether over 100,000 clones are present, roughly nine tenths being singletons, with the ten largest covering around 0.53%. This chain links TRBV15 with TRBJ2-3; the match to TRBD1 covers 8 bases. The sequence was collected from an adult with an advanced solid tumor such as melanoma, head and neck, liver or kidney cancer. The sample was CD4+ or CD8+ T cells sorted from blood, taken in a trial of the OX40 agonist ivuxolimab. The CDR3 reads CATSRPTGVGDTQYF. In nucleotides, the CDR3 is TGTGCCACCAGCAGACCGACAGGGGTAGGAGATACGCAGTATTTT.